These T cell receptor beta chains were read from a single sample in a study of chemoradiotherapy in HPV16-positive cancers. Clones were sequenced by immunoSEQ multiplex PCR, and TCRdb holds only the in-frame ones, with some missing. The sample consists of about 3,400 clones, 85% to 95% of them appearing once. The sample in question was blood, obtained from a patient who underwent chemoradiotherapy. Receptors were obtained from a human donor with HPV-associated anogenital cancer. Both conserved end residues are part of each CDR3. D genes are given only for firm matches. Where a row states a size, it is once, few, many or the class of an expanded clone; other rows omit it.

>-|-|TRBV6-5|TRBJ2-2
CASRSPSDTGELFF
TGTGCCAGCAGATCCCCGTCGGACACCGGGGAGCTGTTTTTT
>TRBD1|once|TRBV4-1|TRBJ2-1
CASSRLGTGADNEQFF
TGCGCCAGCAGCCGCCTCGGGACAGGAGCAGACAATGAGCAGTTCTTC
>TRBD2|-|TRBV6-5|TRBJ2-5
CASRPRTSGQETQYF
TGTGCCAGCAGACCCCGGACTAGCGGGCAAGAGACCCAGTACTTC
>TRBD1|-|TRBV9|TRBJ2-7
CASSVVRDSGLYGSYEQYF
TGTGCCAGCAGCGTAGTGAGGGACAGTGGATTGTACGGCTCCTACGAGCAGTACTTC
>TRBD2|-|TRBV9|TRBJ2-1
CASSQREKTYNEQFF
TGTGCCAGCAGCCAGCGGGAGAAAACCTACAATGAGCAGTTCTTC
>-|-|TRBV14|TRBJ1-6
CASSQDFKNSPLHF
TGTGCCAGCAGCCAAGATTTTAAGAATTCACCCCTCCACTTT
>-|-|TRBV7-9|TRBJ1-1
CASSNSGIAFF
TGTGCCAGCAGCAATTCAGGGATCGCTTTCTTT
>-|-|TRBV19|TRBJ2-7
CASSISTWPYEQYF
TGTGCCAGTAGTATCTCGACATGGCCCTACGAGCAGTACTTC
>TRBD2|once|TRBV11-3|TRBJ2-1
CASSLDIPSGRYNEQFF
TGTGCCAGCAGCTTAGATATCCCCAGCGGGAGGTACAATGAGCAGTTCTTC
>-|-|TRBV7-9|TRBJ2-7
CASSSGGEQYF
TGTGCCAGCAGCTCGGGCGGCGAGCAGTACTTC
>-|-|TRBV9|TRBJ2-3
CASSVGGGRSTDTQYF
TGTGCCAGCAGCGTCGGGGGAGGTCGGAGCACAGATACGCAGTATTTT
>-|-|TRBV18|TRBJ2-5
CASSPPGADQETQYF
TGTGCCAGCTCACCACCTGGGGCAGACCAAGAGACCCAGTACTTC
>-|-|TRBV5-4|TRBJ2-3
CASSLRGGTDTQYF
TGTGCCAGCAGCTTGCGGGGAGGCACAGATACGCAGTATTTT
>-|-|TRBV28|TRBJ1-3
CASSPRNTIYF
TGTGCCAGCAGCCCCCGGAACACCATATATTTT
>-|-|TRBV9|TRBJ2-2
CASSVAGHYTGELFF
TGTGCCAGCAGCGTCGCGGGACATTACACCGGGGAGCTGTTTTTT
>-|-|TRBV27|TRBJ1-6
CASSLRVSYNSPLHF
TGTGCCAGCAGTTTAAGGGTCTCCTATAATTCACCCCTCCACTTT
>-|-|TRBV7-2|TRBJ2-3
CASSLAPDTQYF
TGTGCCAGCAGCTTAGCACCAGATACGCAGTATTTT
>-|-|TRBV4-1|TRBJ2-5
CASSQDAGVGRETQYF
TGCGCCAGCAGCCAAGATGCTGGGGTAGGGAGAGAGACCCAGTACTTC
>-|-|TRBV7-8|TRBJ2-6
CASSLDRGAGANVLTF
TGTGCCAGCAGCTTAGATCGGGGAGCTGGGGCCAACGTCCTGACTTTC
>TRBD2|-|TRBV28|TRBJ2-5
CASSLGLAGVRETQYF
TGTGCCAGCAGCCTTGGACTAGCGGGAGTGCGAGAGACCCAGTACTTC
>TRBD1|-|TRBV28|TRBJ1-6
CASGQVPLHF
TGTGCCAGCGGACAGGTGCCCCTCCACTTT
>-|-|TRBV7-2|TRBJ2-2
CASSFLRQTGELFF
TGTGCCAGCAGCTTTCTACGACAGACCGGGGAGCTGTTTTTT
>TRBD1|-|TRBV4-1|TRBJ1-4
CASSQPRGGYNEKLFF
TGCGCCAGCAGCCAACCCAGGGGGGGGTATAATGAAAAACTGTTTTTT
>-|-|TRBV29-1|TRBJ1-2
CSMGGPNYGYTF
TGCAGCATGGGAGGGCCTAACTATGGCTACACCTTC
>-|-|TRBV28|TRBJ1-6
CASSLGSNDSPLHF
TGTGCCAGCAGTTTGGGCAGTAACGATTCACCCCTCCACTTT
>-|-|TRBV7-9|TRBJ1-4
CASSLQNVNEKLFF
TGTGCCAGCAGCTTACAGAACGTTAATGAAAAACTGTTTTTT
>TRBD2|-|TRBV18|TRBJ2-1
CASSPGLVDSNEQFF
TGTGCCAGCTCACCGGGACTAGTGGATAGCAATGAGCAGTTCTTC
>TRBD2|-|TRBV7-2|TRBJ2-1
CASSRTSGGVYNEQFF
TGTGCCAGCAGCCGGACTAGCGGGGGGGTTTACAATGAGCAGTTCTTC
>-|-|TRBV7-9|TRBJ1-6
CASSYIGVNNSPLHF
TGTGCCAGCAGCTATATTGGGGTTAATAATTCACCCCTCCACTTT
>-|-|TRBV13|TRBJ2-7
CASSPRRGFYEQYF
TGTGCCAGCAGCCCCCGAAGGGGGTTCTACGAGCAGTACTTC
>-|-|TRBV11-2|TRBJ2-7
CASSHPARASYEQYF
TGTGCCAGCAGCCACCCTGCCAGGGCCTCCTACGAGCAGTACTTC
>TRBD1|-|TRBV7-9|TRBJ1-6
CASSPRGDRGFIHF
TGTGCCAGCAGCCCCCGAGGGGACAGGGGTTTCATACACTTT
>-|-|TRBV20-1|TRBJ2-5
CSAKGQKTQYF
TGCAGTGCTAAGGGTCAAAAGACCCAGTACTTC
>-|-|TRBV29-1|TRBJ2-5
CSVVRQGDQETQYF
TGCAGCGTGGTTCGTCAGGGCGACCAAGAGACCCAGTACTTC
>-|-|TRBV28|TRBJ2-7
CASSFIGYEQYF
TGTGCCAGCAGTTTTATAGGATACGAGCAGTACTTC
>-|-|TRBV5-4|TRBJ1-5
CASRPVNSVSNQPQHF
TGTGCCAGCCGTCCTGTCAATAGTGTGAGCAATCAGCCCCAGCATTTT
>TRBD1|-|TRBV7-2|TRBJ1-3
CASSSQGAGNTIYF
TGTGCCAGCAGCTCACAGGGGGCTGGAAACACCATATATTTT
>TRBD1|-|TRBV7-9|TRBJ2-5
CASSLAGTGIKYF
TGTGCCAGCAGCTTAGCGGGGACAGGGATTAAGTACTTC
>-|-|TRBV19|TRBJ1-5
CASSIWAGRGNQPQHF
TGTGCCAGTAGTATTTGGGCAGGGAGAGGCAATCAGCCCCAGCATTTT
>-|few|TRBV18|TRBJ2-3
CASSQTKGSTDTQYF
TGTGCCAGCTCACAAACAAAGGGGAGCACAGATACGCAGTATTTT
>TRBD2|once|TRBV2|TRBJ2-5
CASSEGWTSPGETQYF
TGTGCCAGCAGTGAAGGATGGACTAGCCCGGGAGAGACCCAGTACTTC
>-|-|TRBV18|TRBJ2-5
CASSPLAEWRETQYF
TGTGCCAGCTCACCACTAGCGGAGTGGCGGGAGACCCAGTACTTC
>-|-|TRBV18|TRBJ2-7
CASSPGQGGSYEQYF
TGTGCCAGCTCACCGGGCCAGGGGGGGTCCTACGAGCAGTACTTC
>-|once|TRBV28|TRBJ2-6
CASSLPGSGANVLTF
TGTGCCAGCAGTTTGCCGGGGTCTGGGGCCAACGTCCTGACTTTC
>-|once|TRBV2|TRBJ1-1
CASSENRRNTEAFF
TGTGCCAGCAGTGAGAACAGGAGAAACACTGAAGCTTTCTTT
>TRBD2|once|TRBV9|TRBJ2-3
CASSVVASGTQYF
TGTGCCAGCAGCGTAGTGGCTAGCGGTACGCAGTATTTT
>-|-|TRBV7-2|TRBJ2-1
CASSFRQGGYNEQFF
TGTGCCAGCAGCTTCCGGCAGGGGGGCTATAATGAGCAGTTCTTC
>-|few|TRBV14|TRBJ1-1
CASSQPVGAAEAFF
TGTGCCAGCAGCCAACCAGTCGGCGCCGCTGAAGCTTTCTTT
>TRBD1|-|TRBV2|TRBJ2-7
CASSRTGGIDEQYF
TGTGCCAGCAGCAGGACAGGGGGCATCGACGAGCAGTACTTC
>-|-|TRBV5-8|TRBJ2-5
CASSLGRRSQETQYF
TGTGCCAGCAGCTTGGGGCGCAGGAGTCAAGAGACCCAGTACTTC
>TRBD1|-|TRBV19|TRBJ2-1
CASSKQGAPTNEQFF
TGTGCCAGTAGTAAACAGGGGGCGCCGACCAATGAGCAGTTCTTC
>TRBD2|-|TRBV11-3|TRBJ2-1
CASSHGTSGGANGEQFF
TGTGCCAGCAGCCACGGGACTAGCGGGGGGGCCAACGGTGAGCAGTTCTTC
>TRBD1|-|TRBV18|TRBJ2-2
CASSKSGQGASGELFF
TGTGCCAGCTCCAAATCCGGACAGGGGGCGTCAGGGGAGCTGTTTTTT
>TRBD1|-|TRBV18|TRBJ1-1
CASSHSTGRNTEAFF
TGTGCCAGCTCACACTCGACAGGGCGGAACACTGAAGCTTTCTTT
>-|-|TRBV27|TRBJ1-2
CASSSPGGPHYGYTF
TGTGCCAGCAGTTCTCCGGGAGGGCCTCACTATGGCTACACCTTC